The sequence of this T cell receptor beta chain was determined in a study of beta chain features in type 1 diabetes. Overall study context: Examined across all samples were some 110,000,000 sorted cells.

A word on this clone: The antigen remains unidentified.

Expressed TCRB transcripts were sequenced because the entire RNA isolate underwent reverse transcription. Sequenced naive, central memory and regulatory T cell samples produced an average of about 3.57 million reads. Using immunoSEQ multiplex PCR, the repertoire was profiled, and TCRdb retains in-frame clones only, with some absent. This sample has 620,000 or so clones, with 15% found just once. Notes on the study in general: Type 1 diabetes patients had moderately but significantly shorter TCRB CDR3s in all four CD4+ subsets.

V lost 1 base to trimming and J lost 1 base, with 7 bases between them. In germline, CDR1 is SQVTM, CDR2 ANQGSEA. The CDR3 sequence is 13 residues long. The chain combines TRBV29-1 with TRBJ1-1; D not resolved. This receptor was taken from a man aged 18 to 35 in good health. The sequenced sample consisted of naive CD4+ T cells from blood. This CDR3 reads CSVEVGRNTEAFF. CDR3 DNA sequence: TGCAGCGTTGAAGTGGGAAGGAACACTGAAGCTTTCTTT.